This TCR beta chain derives from a study of T cells in Graves' hyperthyroidism and ophthalmopathy. The study, taken as a whole, reports: Model output signaled ophthalmopathy a median approximately six months ahead of onset.

Regions amplified from RNA transcripts were the TCR beta CDR3 regions. Initially, a first-round RT-PCR of the TCR CDR3 employed the HTBI primer set. TCRdb used MiXCR to reprocess the multiplex PCR reads, holding one entry per CDR3 protein. The sample consists of a few hundred thousand distinct CDR3 sequences, roughly 20% of them appearing once. This clonotype was recorded many times. Its specificity is not known. The CDR3 length is 13 residues. Trimming shortened V by 7 bases and J by 0 bases, and 9 bases separated the two germline ends. The germline gives CDR1 LNHDA, CDR2 SQIVND (reference sequence). Specimen: blood. The TCR was taken from a man aged 18 to 29 with Graves' hyperthyroidism. This chain uses TRBV19 with TRBJ1-1, with D perhaps TRBD1 (5 bases). CDR3 bases: TGTGCCAGTATGGGGCAGGTGAACACTGAAGCTTTCTTT. This encodes CASMGQVNTEAFF. Using reference TRBV19 and TRBJ1-1 for the parts outside the CDR3, the full variable domain is DGGITQSPKYLFRKEGQNVTLSCEQNLNHDAMYWYRQDPGQGLRLIYYSQIVNDFQKGDIAEGYSVSREKKESFPLTVTSAQKNPTAFYLCASMGQVNTEAFFGQGTRLTVV.